The entry that follows covers one T cell receptor (beta chain) sequence. Its antigen remains unidentified. The data derive from a study of cytomegalovirus exposure and HLA in healthy donors. PCR was performed using 60 Vbeta and 13 Jbeta primers. Profiling relied on immunoSEQ multiplex PCR, and the TCRdb table lists in-frame clones only, not all of them. This table holds fewer than 200,000 clones, roughly 85% found once. Findings and limits, study-wide: Associated with cytomegalovirus, according to the listing, were 164 TCR beta chains. Relative to the roughly 690-donor mean, N-insertions were reportedly fewer in an Asian-associated ancestry cluster in a later analysis.

The CDR3 is made up of 16 amino acids. CDR1 SGHTA and CDR2 FQGNSA come from the germline V gene. V was pared by 5 bases and J by 0 bases, with 14 bases between. Sequenced input: PBMCs. The source is a woman aged 40 to 50 in good health and CMV-seronegative. The V and J genes are TRBV7-2 and TRBJ1-3; a possible D gene is TRBD1 (5 bases). CDR3 nucleotide sequence: TGTGCCAGCAGCAAAGGGGCCCTGAACTCTGGAAACACCATATATTTT. The encoded protein is CASSKGALNSGNTIYF.